The 23 T cell receptor beta chains given below trace back to one sample, sequenced in a study of blood T cell repertoires in COVID-19. TCRdb keeps only in-frame clones here, not all; method: immunoSEQ multiplex PCR. Counted here are over 250,000 clones, around 89% occurring once; the ten biggest clones make up roughly 6%. What was sequenced was peripheral blood. Receptors originate from a woman aged 50 to 60 with COVID-19, enrolled during active disease.

This chain uses TRBV3-1 (or the pseudogene TRBV3-2) with TRBJ1-5; the match to TRBD1 covers 9 bases. CDR1 LGHDT and CDR2 YNNKEL come from the germline V gene (reference sequence). Losses at the gene ends were 4 bases for V and 7 bases for J; bases not matched to a gene: 2. CDR3 length: 13 amino acids. CDR3 region: CASSRDREQPQHF. CDR3 nucleotide sequence: TGTGCCAGCAGCCGGGACAGGGAACAGCCCCAGCATTTT.

The J gene is TRBJ1-5, the V gene TRBV19, with 8 bases fitting TRBD1. Germline V gene sequence: CDR1 LNHDA, CDR2 SQIVND (reference sequence). There are 15 residues in the CDR3. The V segment lost 3 bases and the J segment 1 base; nucleotides outside the gene matches: 2. CDR3 in amino acids: CASSIRTGSNQPQHF. The CDR3 DNA follows: TGTGCCAGTAGTATTAGGACAGGGAGCAATCAGCCCCAGCATTTT. Looking up the rest from reference TRBV19 and TRBJ1-5 gives the full variable domain: DGGITQSPKYLFRKEGQNVTLSCEQNLNHDAMYWYRQDPGQGLRLIYYSQIVNDFQKGDIAEGYSVSREKKESFPLTVTSAQKNPTAFYLCASSIRTGSNQPQHFGDGTRLSIL.

CDR3 bases: TGTGCCACCAGTGACGGACAGGGGGACCTAAATGAGCAGTTCTTC. Translated, it gives CATSDGQGDLNEQFF. V is TRBV24-1 and J is TRBJ2-1; 10 bases are shared with TRBD1. With 4 bases clipped from V and 7 bases from J, the junction kept 6 bases outside the gene matches. Germline values: CDR1 KGHDR, CDR2 SFDVKD. This CDR3 contains 15 residues.

The chain carries TRBV19 and TRBJ2-2; D call uncertain. The CDR3 length is 14 residues. V was pared by 6 bases and J by 2 bases, with 10 bases between. Germline CDR1 and CDR2: LNHDA and SQIVND (reference sequence). This CDR3 is CASRYQENTGELFF. For the CDR3, the DNA is TGTGCCAGTAGATATCAGGAAAACACCGGGGAGCTGTTTTTT.

The J gene is TRBJ2-1, the V gene TRBV2, with unresolved D. Per germline, CDR1 SNHLY and CDR2 FYNNEI. V dropped 5 bases and J dropped 8 bases, with 19 bases sitting between them. The CDR3 is 15 amino acids. The CDR3 bases are TGTGCCAGCAGTCAACTCGATGCTATTTCATATGAGCAGTTCTTC. This sequence encodes CASSQLDAISYEQFF.

The gene calls are TRBV14 and TRBJ2-1; perhaps TRBD1 as D (6 bases). This CDR3 is built from 16 residues. V was clipped by 5 bases and J by 0 bases, with 14 bases between them. Germline V gene sequence: CDR1 SGHDN, CDR2 FVKESK. CDR3 loop: CASSLRGTFSYNEQFF. The CDR3 nucleotides read TGTGCCAGCAGCTTAAGAGGGACATTCTCCTACAATGAGCAGTTCTTC. The entire variable domain, with the rest obtained from reference TRBV14 and TRBJ2-1, is as follows: EAGVTQFPSHSVIEKGQTVTLRCDPISGHDNLYWYRRVMGKEIKFLLHFVKESKQDESGMPNNRFLAERTGGTYSTLKVQPAELEDSGVYFCASSLRGTFSYNEQFFGPGTRLTVL.

The gene calls are TRBV27 and TRBJ2-3; TRBD2 is a possible D gene (6 bases). The germline V gene has CDR1 MNHEY and CDR2 SMNVEV (reference sequence). The CDR3 length is 15 residues. V dropped 2 bases and J dropped 4 bases, with 13 bases sitting between them. CDR3 nucleotides: TGTGCCAGCAGTTTAATACTAGCAGATGCAGATACGCAGTATTTT. It is translated as CASSLILADADTQYF.

This chain uses TRBV7-9 with TRBJ2-5; the D gene is possibly TRBD2 (5 bases). CDR3 length equals 14 residues. The V gene's germline CDR1 is SEHNR and CDR2 FQNEAQ (reference sequence). V dropped 6 bases and J dropped 1 base, with 12 bases sitting between them. The DNA for the CDR3 is TGTGCCAGCAGGGCCTGGGCGGGCCAAGAGACCCAGTACTTC. The encoded protein is CASRAWAGQETQYF. Combining the CDR3 with reference TRBV7-9 and TRBJ2-5 gives the whole variable domain DTGVSQNPRHKITKRGQNVTFRCDPISEHNRLYWYRQTLGQGPEFLTYFQNEAQLEKSRLLSDRFSAERPKGSFSTLEIQRTEQGDSAMYLCASRAWAGQETQYFGPGTRLLVL.

This clone occurred once. V usage is TRBV3-1 (or the pseudogene TRBV3-2) and J usage is TRBJ1-3, with a tentative D call TRBD1 (6 bases). The germline V and J ends were trimmed by 1 base and 3 bases, with 10 bases remaining between them. Germline V gene lookup returns CDR1 LGHDT and CDR2 YNNKEL (reference sequence). The CDR3 totals 15 residues. The CDR3 nucleotides are TGTGCCAGCAGCCAAGTAAGAGGGGGTGGAAACACCATATATTTT. Amino acid sequence: CASSQVRGGGNTIYF.

The chain is built from TRBV5-6 and TRBJ1-6; D gene uncertain. The germline V gene has CDR1 SGHDT and CDR2 YYEEEE. The V end lost 0 bases, the J end lost 5 bases, and 6 bases lay between the germline ends. The CDR3 sequence is 14 residues long. CDR3 amino acids: CASSLGPNNSPLHF. In nucleotides, the CDR3 is TGTGCCAGCAGCTTGGGGCCGAATAATTCACCCCTCCACTTT.

This rearrangement joins TRBV7-9 to TRBJ1-6; tentatively, D is TRBD1 (6 bases). V lost 5 bases to trimming and J lost 4 bases, with 9 bases between them. The CDR3 loop spans 14 amino acids. Germline CDR1 SEHNR, CDR2 FQNEAQ (reference sequence). In DNA, the CDR3 is TGTGCCAGCAGCCAAGGACAGTATAATTCACCCCTCCACTTT. As protein: CASSQGQYNSPLHF.

V and J are TRBV19 and TRBJ1-1, with D maybe TRBD1 (5 bases). CDR3 length: 14 amino acids. The V gene's germline CDR1 is LNHDA and CDR2 SQIVND (reference sequence). V was cut by 5 bases and J by 0 bases, with 10 bases left in between. The CDR3 loop is CASSSRQMNTEAFF. CDR3 sequence (DNA): TGTGCCAGTAGTTCGCGACAGATGAACACTGAAGCTTTCTTT.

This clone has a handful of counts. J is TRBJ2-3 and V is TRBV10-3; tentatively, D is TRBD2 (5 bases). Trimming took off 3 bases at V and 5 bases at J, with 9 bases between the two ends. The V gene's germline CDR1 is ENHRY and CDR2 SYGVKD. CDR3 size: 13 residues. The CDR3 DNA reads TGTGCCATCAGTGACCTAAGCGGAGATACGCAGTATTTT. This translates into CAISDLSGDTQYF.

The sample holds a few counts of this clone. The V and J genes are TRBV5-4 and TRBJ1-1; D is possibly TRBD1 (6 bases). The CDR3 runs to 15 residues. V was trimmed by 5 bases and J by 4 bases, leaving 18 bases between them. Germline loops: CDR1 SGHNT, CDR2 YYREEE (reference sequence). In DNA, the CDR3 is TGTGCCAGCAGTTCCGTTTACAGGGCGGGCACTGAAGCTTTCTTT. Its translation is CASSSVYRAGTEAFF.

The V call is TRBV6-2 or TRBV6-3, the J call TRBJ2-7; 8 positions match TRBD2. The CDR3 runs 15 residues. The V gene's germline CDR1 is MNHEY and CDR2 SVGEGT. The trim removed 2 bases at V and 9 bases at J, leaving 12 bases unmatched. The CDR3 DNA reads as TGTGCCAGCAGTTACGCTGGCGGGAGGACGGGGGGGCAGTACTTC. This gives the protein CASSYAGGRTGGQYF.

This chain joins TRBV14 and TRBJ2-7; 15 bases line up with TRBD2. The CDR3 spans 15 residues. The ends lost 4 bases at V and 9 bases at J; junction bases unmatched: 7. Germline V gene lookup returns CDR1 SGHDN and CDR2 FVKESK. CDR3 nucleotides: TGTGCCAGCAGCCCCTGGACTAGCGGGAGGGGGACGCAGTACTTC. This sequence encodes CASSPWTSGRGTQYF.

The rearrangement links TRBV18 to TRBJ1-2; D is ambiguous. V dropped 3 bases and J dropped 1 base, with 6 bases sitting between them. This CDR3 spans 13 amino acids. Germline CDR1 KGHSH, CDR2 LQKENI. The CDR3 coding sequence is TGTGCCAGCTCACCGAACGGTAACTATGGCTACACCTTC. Amino acids: CASSPNGNYGYTF.

The rearrangement uses TRBV4-2 and TRBJ2-1; 7 bases are shared with TRBD2. The CDR3 consists of 17 residues. Germline values: CDR1 LGHNA, CDR2 YNFKEQ. V was pared by 3 bases and J by 4 bases, with 12 bases of the junction left unmatched. CDR3 sequence (DNA): TGTGCCAGCAGCCAGGGGGACCTAGCGGCGCCATACAATGAGCAGTTCTTC. Translated: CASSQGDLAAPYNEQFF.

Remarks on this clone: One end of the junction is discordant with germline, which a read error may explain. The chain is built from TRBV7-7 and TRBJ2-3; D unclear. The CDR3 consists of 14 residues. Germline CDR1 and CDR2: SSHAT and FNYEAQ (reference sequence). The CDR3 here is CASSLGLYTDTQYF. CDR3 DNA sequence: TGTGCTAGCAGCTTAGGTCTCTACACAGATACGCAGTATTTT.

The chain combines TRBV7-9 with TRBJ2-2; 11 nucleotides align to TRBD2. Germline V lookup: CDR1 SEHNR, CDR2 FQNEAQ (reference sequence). The CDR3 runs 16 residues. Trimming removed 1 base from V and 4 bases from J; junction bases left unmatched: 2. CDR3 sequence reads: CASSLVAGGPTGELFF. In DNA form, the CDR3 reads TGTGCCAGCAGCTTAGTAGCGGGAGGGCCCACCGGGGAGCTGTTTTTT.

The count of this clone is one. The chain has TRBV27 and TRBJ2-1; the D gene is possibly TRBD2 (6 bases). The length of the CDR3 is 17 residues. CDR1 and CDR2 (germline): MNHEY, SMNVEV (reference sequence). V lost 3 bases, J lost 1 base, and 16 bases lay in between. DNA for the CDR3: TGTGCCAGCAGTTTGAGGGTGGGCGGGGTTTCCTACAATGAGCAGTTCTTC. Translating it yields CASSLRVGGVSYNEQFF.

The rearrangement uses TRBV6-1 and TRBJ2-7; 7 nucleotides match TRBD2. J lost 1 base, V lost 4 bases, and 10 bases had no gene match. Looked up from germline, CDR1 is MNHNS and CDR2 is SASEGT. This CDR3 has 16 residues. Written as DNA, the CDR3 is TGTGCCAGCAGTGGAGTTGCGGGACTAACATCCTACGAGCAGTACTTC. The encoded protein is CASSGVAGLTSYEQYF.

This clone was detected only once. This chain uses TRBV18 with TRBJ2-1; 7 positions agree with TRBD1. V lost 4 bases, J lost 8 bases, and 2 bases stayed unmatched. Per germline, CDR1 KGHSH and CDR2 LQKENI. This CDR3 spans 12 amino acids. CDR3 sequence reads: CASSRQGDEQFF. The CDR3 DNA reads as TGTGCCAGCTCACGACAGGGTGATGAGCAGTTCTTC. The full variable domain, in which reference TRBV18 and TRBJ2-1 provide the parts outside the CDR3, is NAGVMQNPRHLVRRRGQEARLRCSPMKGHSHVYWYRQLPEEGLKFMVYLQKENIIDESGMPKERFSAEFPKEGPSILRIQQVVRGDSAAYFCASSRQGDEQFFGPGTRLTVL.